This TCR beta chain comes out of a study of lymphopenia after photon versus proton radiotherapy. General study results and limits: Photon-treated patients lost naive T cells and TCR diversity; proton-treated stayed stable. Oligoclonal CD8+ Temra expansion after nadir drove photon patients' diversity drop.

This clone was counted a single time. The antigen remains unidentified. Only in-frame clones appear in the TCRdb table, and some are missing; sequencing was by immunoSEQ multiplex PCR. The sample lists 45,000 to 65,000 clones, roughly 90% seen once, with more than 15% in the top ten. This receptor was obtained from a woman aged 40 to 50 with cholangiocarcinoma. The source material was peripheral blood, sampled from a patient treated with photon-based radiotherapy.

This chain's CDR3 is CASSETSPWLLIQETQYF. CDR3 DNA sequence: TGTGCCAGCAGTGAAACGAGCCCATGGCTACTTATTCAAGAGACCCAGTACTTC. The rearrangement links TRBV6-1 to TRBJ2-5; no firm D call. CDR1 and CDR2 from the germline V gene are MNHNS and SASEGT. V lost 2 bases to trimming and J lost 2 bases, with 21 bases between them. The CDR3 sequence is 18 residues long.